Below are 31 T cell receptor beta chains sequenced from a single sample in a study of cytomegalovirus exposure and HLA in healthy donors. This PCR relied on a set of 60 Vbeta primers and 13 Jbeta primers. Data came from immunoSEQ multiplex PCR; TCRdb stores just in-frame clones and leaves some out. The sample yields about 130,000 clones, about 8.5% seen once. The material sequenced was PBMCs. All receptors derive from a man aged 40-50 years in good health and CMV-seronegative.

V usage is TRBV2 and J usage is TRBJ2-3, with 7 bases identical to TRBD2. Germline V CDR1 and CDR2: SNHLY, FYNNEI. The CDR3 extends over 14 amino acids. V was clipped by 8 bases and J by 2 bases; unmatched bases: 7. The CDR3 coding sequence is TGTGCCAGCGGCGGGGGACTTCCCACAGATACGCAGTATTTT. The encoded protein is CASGGGLPTDTQYF.

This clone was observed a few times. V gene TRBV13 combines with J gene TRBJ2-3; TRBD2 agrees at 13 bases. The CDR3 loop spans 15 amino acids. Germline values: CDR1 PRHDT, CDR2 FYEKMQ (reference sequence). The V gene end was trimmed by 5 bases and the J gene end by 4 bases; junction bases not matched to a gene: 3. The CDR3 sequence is CASSPTSGGSDTQYF. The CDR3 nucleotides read TGTGCCAGCAGCCCGACTAGCGGGGGGTCAGATACGCAGTATTTT.

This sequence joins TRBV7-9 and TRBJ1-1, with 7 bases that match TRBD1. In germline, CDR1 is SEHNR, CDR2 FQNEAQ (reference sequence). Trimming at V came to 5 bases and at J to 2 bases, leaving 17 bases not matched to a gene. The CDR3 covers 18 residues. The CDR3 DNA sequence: TGTGCCAGCAGCGTGACAGGGTTGGGGTTTCCGGCCAACACTGAAGCTTTCTTT. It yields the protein CASSVTGLGFPANTEAFF.

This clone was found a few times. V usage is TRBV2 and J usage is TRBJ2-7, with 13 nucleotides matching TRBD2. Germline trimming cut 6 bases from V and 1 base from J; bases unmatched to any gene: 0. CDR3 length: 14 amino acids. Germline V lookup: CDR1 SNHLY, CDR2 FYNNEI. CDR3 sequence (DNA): TGTGCCAGCAGGGGACTAGCGGGGTCCTACGAGCAGTACTTC. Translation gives CASRGLAGSYEQYF.

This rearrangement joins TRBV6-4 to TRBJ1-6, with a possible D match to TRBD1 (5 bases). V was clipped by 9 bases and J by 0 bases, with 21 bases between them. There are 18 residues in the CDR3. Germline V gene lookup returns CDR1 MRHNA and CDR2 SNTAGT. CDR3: CASTPGRPRSSYNSPLHF. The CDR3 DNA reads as TGTGCCAGTACTCCAGGGCGACCAAGGAGCTCCTATAATTCACCCCTCCACTTT.

DNA of the CDR3: TGTGCCAGCAGCCAGTGGGGGCGAAACACCGGGGAGCTGTTTTTT. It is translated as CASSQWGRNTGELFF. The rearrangement joins TRBV14 to TRBJ2-2; D might be TRBD1 (6 bases). The CDR3 covers 15 residues. Germline lookup yields CDR1 SGHDN and CDR2 FVKESK. V lost 3 bases and J lost 2, with 10 bases in between.

CDR3 in amino acids: CASSFQGPTDTQYF. The CDR3, as DNA: TGCGCCAGCAGCTTTCAGGGGCCCACAGATACGCAGTATTTT. The V gene is TRBV5-1, the J gene TRBJ2-3; TRBD1 might be the D (6 bases). The V end lost 2 bases, the J end lost 2 bases, and 9 bases lay between the germline ends. Per the germline V gene, CDR1 is SGHRS and CDR2 is YFSETQ. CDR3 length equals 14 residues.

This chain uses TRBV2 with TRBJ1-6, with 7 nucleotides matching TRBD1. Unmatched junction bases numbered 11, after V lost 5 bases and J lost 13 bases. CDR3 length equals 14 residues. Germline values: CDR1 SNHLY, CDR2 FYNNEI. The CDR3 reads CASSPGQSSVPLHF. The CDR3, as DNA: TGTGCCAGCAGTCCGGGACAGTCCTCCGTGCCCCTCCACTTT.

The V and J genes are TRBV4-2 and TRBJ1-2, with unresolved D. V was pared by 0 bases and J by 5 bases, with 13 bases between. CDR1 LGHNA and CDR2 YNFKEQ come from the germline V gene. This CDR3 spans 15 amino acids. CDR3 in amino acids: CASSQDQSGLYGYTF. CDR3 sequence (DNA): TGTGCCAGCAGCCAAGACCAATCAGGTTTATATGGCTACACCTTC.

In DNA, the CDR3 is TGTGCCAGCAGCTCCCGGAGCGGTAATGAAAAACTGTTTTTT. This translates into CASSSRSGNEKLFF. The chain couples TRBV7-8 to TRBJ1-4; D unresolved. The V gene lost 4 bases and the J gene lost 4 bases, with 10 bases spanning the gap. The germline CDR1 and CDR2 sequences are SGHVS and FQNEAQ. The CDR3 is made up of 14 amino acids.

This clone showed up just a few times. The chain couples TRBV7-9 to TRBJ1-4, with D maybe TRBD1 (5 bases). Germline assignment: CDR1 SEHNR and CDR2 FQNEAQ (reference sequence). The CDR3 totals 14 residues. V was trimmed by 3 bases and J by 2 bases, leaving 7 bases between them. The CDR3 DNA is TGTGCCAGCAGCTTGACAGAGACTAATGAAAAACTGTTTTTT. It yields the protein CASSLTETNEKLFF.

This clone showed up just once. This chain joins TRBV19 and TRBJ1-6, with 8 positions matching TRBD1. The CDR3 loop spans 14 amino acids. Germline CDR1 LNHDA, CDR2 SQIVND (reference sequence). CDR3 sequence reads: CASRTGGYNSPLHF. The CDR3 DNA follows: TGTGCAAGTCGAACAGGGGGATATAATTCACCCCTCCACTTT.

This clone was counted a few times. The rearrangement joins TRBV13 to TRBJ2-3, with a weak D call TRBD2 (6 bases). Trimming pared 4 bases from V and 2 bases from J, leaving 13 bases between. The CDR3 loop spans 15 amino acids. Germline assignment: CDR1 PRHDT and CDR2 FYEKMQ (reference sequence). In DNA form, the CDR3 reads TGTGCCAGCAGCTACCCCGGGGACTCCACAGATACGCAGTATTTT. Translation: CASSYPGDSTDTQYF.

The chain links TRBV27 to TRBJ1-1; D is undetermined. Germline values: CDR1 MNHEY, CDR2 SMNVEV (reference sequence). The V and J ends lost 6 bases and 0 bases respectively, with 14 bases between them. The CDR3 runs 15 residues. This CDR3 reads CASSTENRMNTEAFF. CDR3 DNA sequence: TGTGCCAGCAGCACAGAGAATAGGATGAACACTGAAGCTTTCTTT.

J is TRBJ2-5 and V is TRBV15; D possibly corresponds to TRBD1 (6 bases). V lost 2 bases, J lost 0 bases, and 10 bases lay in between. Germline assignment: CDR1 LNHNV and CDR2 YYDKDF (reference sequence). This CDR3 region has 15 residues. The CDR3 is CATSRLTGYQETQYF. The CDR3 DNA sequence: TGTGCCACCAGCAGACTTACAGGGTACCAAGAGACCCAGTACTTC.

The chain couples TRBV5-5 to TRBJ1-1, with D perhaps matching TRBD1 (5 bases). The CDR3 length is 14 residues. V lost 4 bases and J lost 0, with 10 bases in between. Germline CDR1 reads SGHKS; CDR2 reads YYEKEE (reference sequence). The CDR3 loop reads CASSKTDMNTEAFF. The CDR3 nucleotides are TGTGCCAGCAGCAAGACAGACATGAACACTGAAGCTTTCTTT.

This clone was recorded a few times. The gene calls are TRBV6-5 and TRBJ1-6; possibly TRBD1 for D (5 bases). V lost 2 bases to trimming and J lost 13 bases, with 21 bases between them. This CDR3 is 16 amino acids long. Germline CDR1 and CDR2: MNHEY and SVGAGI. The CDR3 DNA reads TGTGCCAGCAGTTACGCCCCCTCACTCAGGGAAGCCCCCCTCCACTTT. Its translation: CASSYAPSLREAPLHF.

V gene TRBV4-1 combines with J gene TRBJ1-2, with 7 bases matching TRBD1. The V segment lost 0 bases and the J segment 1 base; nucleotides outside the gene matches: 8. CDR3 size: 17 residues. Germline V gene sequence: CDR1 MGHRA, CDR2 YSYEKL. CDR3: CASSQDRAGQNNYGYTF. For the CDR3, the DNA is TGCGCCAGCAGCCAAGATAGGGCGGGACAGAATAACTATGGCTACACCTTC.

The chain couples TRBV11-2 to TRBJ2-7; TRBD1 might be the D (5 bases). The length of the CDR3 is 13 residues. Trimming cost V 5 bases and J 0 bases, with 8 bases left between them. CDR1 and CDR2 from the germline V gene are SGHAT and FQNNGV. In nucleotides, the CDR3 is TGTGCCAGCAGCGAGACAGTCTCCTACGAGCAGTACTTC. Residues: CASSETVSYEQYF. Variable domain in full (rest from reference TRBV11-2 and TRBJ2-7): EAGVAQSPRYKIIEKRQSVAFWCNPISGHATLYWYQQILGQGPKLLIQFQNNGVVDDSQLPKDRFSAERLKGVDSTLKIQPAKLEDSAVYLCASSETVSYEQYFGPGTRLTVT.

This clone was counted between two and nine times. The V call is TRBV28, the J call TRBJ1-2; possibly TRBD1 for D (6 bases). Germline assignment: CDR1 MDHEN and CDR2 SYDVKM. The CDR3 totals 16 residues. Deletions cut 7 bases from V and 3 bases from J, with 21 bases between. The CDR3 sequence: CASNYTGNPMDYGYTF. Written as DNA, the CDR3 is TGTGCCAGCAACTATACAGGGAATCCCATGGACTATGGCTACACCTTC.

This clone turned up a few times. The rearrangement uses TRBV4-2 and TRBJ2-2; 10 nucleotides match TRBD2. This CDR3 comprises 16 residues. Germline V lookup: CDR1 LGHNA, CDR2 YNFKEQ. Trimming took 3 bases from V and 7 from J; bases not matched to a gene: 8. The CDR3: CASSQRAGGRSGELFF. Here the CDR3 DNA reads TGTGCCAGCAGCCAGAGAGCGGGGGGGCGGAGCGGGGAGCTGTTTTTT.

CDR3 nucleotide sequence: TGTGCCAGCAGTGAATGGCCGTCCCTGTCTGAAAAACTGTTTTTT. Translated: CASSEWPSLSEKLFF. The chain carries TRBV6-1 and TRBJ1-4; no firm D call. The CDR3 length is 15 residues. The germline V gene encodes CDR1 MNHNS and CDR2 SASEGT. Trimming took 2 bases from V and 7 from J, leaving 14 bases between them.

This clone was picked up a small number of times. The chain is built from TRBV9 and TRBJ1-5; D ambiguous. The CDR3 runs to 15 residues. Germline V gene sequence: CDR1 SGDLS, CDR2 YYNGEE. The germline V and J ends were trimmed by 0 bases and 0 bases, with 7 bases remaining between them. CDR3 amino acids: CASSVGGSSNQPQHF. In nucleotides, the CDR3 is TGTGCCAGCAGCGTAGGAGGGAGTAGCAATCAGCCCCAGCATTTT.

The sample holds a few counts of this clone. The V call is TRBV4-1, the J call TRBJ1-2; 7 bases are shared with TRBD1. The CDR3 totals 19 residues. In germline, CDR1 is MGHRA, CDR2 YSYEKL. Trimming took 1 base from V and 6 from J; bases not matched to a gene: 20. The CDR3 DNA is TGCGCCAGCAGCCAAGTTTACTCGACAGGGTCAAAAGAGGGCGATGGCTACACCTTC. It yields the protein CASSQVYSTGSKEGDGYTF.

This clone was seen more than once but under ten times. Here the CDR3 reads CASSLAGISGNTIYF. In DNA form, the CDR3 reads TGCGCCAGCAGCTTGGCAGGGATCTCTGGAAACACCATATATTTT. The chain employs TRBV5-1 and TRBJ1-3, with D possibly TRBD1 on 5 matching bases. There are 15 residues in the CDR3. The germline CDR1 and CDR2 sequences are SGHRS and YFSETQ. Trimming pared 0 bases from V and 0 bases from J, leaving 7 bases between.

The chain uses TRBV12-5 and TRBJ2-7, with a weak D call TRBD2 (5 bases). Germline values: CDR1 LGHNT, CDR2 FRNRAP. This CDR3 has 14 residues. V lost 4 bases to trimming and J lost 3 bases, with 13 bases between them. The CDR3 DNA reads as TGTGCTAGTGGTTCCACTAGTTCCAACTACGAGCAGTACTTC. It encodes CASGSTSSNYEQYF.

CDR3 region: CASSPGLAAGELFF. The CDR3 bases are TGTGCCAGCAGTCCAGGACTGGCTGCCGGGGAGCTGTTTTTT. This chain joins TRBV28 and TRBJ2-2, with D tentatively TRBD2 (5 bases). With 5 bases removed from V and 6 bases from J, the gap between germline ends came to 13 bases. CDR3 length equals 14 residues. Germline CDR1 and CDR2: MDHEN and SYDVKM.

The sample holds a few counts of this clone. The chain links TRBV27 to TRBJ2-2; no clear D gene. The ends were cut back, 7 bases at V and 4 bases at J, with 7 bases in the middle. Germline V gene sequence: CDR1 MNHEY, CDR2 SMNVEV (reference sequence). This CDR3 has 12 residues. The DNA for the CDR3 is TGTGCCAGCATCGGTCGCACCGGGGAGCTGTTTTTT. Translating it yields CASIGRTGELFF.

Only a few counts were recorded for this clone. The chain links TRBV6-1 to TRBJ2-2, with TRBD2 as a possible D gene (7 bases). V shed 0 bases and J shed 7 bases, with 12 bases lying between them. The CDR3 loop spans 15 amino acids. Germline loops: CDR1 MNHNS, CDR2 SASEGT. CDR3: CASSEAGGRNGELFF. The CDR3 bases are TGTGCCAGCAGTGAAGCGGGGGGGCGGAACGGGGAGCTGTTTTTT.

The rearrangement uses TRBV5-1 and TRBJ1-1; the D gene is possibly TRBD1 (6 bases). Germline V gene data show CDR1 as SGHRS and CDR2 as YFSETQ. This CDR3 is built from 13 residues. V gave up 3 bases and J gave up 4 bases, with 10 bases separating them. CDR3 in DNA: TGCGCCAGCAGCTCCAGAGGGGGCACTGAAGCTTTCTTT. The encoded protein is CASSSRGGTEAFF.

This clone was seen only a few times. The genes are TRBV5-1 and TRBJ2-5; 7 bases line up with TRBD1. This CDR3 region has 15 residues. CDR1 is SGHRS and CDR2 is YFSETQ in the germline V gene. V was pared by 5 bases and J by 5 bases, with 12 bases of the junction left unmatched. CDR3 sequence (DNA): TGCGCCAGCAGTTCTACACAAACAGGGGTGGAGACCCAGTACTTC. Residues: CASSSTQTGVETQYF.